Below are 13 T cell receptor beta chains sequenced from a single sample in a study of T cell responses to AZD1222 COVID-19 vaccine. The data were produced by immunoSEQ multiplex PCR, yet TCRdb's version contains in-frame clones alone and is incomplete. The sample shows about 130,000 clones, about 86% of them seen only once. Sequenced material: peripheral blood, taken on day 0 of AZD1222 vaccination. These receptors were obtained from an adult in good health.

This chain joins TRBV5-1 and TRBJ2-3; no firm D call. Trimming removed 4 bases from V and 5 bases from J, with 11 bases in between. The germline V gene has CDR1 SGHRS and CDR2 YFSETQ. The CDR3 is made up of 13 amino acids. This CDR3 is CASSPLVVDTQYF. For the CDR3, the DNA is TGCGCCAGCAGCCCATTGGTGGTAGATACGCAGTATTTT.

As DNA, the CDR3 is TGTGCCAGCTGGGAGGGGACGAACACCGGGGAGCTGTTTTTT. Protein: CASWEGTNTGELFF. The gene calls are TRBV4-2 and TRBJ2-2, with 7 bases aligning to TRBD2. Germline V gives CDR1 LGHNA, CDR2 YNFKEQ. CDR3 length equals 14 residues. Trimming cost V 8 bases and J 0 bases; bases outside gene matches: 3.

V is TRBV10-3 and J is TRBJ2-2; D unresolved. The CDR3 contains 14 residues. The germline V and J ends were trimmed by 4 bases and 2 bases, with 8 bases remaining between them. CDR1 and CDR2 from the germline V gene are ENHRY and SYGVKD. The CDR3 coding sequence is TGTGCCATCAGTGTATCCAGTAACACCGGGGAGCTGTTTTTT. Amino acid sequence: CAISVSSNTGELFF.

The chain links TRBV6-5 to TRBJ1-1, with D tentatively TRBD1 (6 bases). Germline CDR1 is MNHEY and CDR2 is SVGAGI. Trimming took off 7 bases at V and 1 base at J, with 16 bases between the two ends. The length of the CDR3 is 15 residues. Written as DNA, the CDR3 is TGTGCCAGCACCTCCTGGGGGGGCTCGAACACTGAAGCTTTCTTT. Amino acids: CASTSWGGSNTEAFF.

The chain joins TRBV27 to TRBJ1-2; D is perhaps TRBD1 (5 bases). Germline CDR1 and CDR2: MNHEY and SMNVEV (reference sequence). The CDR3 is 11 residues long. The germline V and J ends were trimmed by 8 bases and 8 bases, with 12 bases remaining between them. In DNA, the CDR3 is TGTGCCAGCCGCTTAGGGGAGGGCTACACCTTC. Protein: CASRLGEGYTF.

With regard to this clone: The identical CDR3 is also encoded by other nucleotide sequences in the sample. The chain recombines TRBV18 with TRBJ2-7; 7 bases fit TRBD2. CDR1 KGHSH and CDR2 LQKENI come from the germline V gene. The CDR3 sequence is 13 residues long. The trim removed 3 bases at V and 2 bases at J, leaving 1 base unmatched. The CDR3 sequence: CASSPGLTYEQYF. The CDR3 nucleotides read TGTGCCAGCTCACCGGGACTAACCTACGAGCAGTACTTC.

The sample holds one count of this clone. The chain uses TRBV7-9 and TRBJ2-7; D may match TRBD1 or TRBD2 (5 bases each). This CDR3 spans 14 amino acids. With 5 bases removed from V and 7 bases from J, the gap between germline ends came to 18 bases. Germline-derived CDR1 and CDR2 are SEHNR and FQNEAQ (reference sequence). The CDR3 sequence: CASSPYGATGEQYF. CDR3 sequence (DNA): TGTGCCAGCAGCCCCTATGGGGCGACGGGGGAGCAGTACTTC. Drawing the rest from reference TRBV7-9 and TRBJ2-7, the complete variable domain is DTGVSQNPRHKITKRGQNVTFRCDPISEHNRLYWYRQTLGQGPEFLTYFQNEAQLEKSRLLSDRFSAERPKGSFSTLEIQRTEQGDSAMYLCASSPYGATGEQYFGPGTRLTVT.

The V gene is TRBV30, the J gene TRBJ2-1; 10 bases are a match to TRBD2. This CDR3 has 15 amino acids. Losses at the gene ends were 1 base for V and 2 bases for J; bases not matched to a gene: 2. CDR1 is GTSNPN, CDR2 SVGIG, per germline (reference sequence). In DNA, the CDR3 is TGTGCCTGGAGTGCTAGCGGGAGTACCTACAATGAGCAGTTCTTC. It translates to CAWSASGSTYNEQFF.

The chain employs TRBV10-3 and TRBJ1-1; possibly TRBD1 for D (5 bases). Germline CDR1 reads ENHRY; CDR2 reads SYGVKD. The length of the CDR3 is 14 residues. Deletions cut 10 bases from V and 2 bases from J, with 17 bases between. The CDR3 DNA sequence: TGTGCCACCGACGGGGGTCCGCTTAACACTGAAGCTTTCTTT. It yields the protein CATDGGPLNTEAFF.

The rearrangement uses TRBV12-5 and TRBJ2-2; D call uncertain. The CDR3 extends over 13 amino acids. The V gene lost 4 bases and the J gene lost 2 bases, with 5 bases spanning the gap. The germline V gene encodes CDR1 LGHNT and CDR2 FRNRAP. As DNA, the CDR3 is TGTGCTAGTGGTTCTACCAACACCGGGGAGCTGTTTTTT. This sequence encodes CASGSTNTGELFF. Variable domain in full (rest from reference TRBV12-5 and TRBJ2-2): DARVTQTPRHKVTEMGQEVTMRCQPILGHNTVFWYRQTMMQGLELLAYFRNRAPLDDSGMPKDRFSAEMPDATLATLKIQPSEPRDSAVYFCASGSTNTGELFFGEGSRLTVL.

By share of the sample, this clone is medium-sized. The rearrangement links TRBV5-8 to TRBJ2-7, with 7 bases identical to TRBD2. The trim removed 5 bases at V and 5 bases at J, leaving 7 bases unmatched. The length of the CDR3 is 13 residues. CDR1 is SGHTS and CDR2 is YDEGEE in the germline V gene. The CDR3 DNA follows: TGTGCCAGCAGGGAGCCGCGGGAGAACGAGCAGTACTTC. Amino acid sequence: CASREPRENEQYF.

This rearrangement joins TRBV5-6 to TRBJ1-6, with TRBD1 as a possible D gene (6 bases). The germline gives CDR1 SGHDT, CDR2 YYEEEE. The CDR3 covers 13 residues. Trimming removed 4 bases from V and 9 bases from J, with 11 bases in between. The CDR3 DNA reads TGTGCCAGCAGCCGCACAGGGACTTCACCCCTCCACTTT. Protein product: CASSRTGTSPLHF.

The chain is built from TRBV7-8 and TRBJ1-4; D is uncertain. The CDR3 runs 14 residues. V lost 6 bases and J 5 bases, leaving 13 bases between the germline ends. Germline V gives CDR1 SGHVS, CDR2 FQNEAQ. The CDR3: CASSHGRVNEKLFF. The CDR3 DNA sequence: TGTGCCAGCAGTCATGGACGGGTAAATGAAAAACTGTTTTTT.